One T cell receptor beta chain is described in this entry. This record comes from a study of blood T cell repertoires in COVID-19. Some clones are missing from TCRdb's copy, which holds only in-frame ones; the method was immunoSEQ multiplex PCR. The repertoire holds about 74,000 clones, with about 80% as singletons. V was pared by 7 bases and J by 3 bases, with 4 bases between. CDR3 size: 10 residues. Germline CDR1 SNHLY, CDR2 FYNNEI. Sequences were obtained from peripheral blood. The receptor's source is a human donor in a cohort sampled during active COVID-19. The chain carries TRBV2 and TRBJ2-7; D ambiguous. This CDR3 is CASTLYEQYF. The CDR3 DNA is TGTGCCAGCACTCTCTACGAGCAGTACTTC.